Below, one T cell receptor (beta chain) is given with its context. Sequencing was performed with immunoSEQ multiplex PCR; in TCRdb, only in-frame clones are kept and a portion is missing. The sample contains roughly 62,000 clones, less than 95% of which appear only once. The sample belongs to a study of technical replicates of blood from a handful of donors. The CDR3 spans 16 residues. From germline, CDR1 is SGHRS and CDR2 YFSETQ. The ends lost 4 bases at V and 1 base at J; junction bases unmatched: 11. This sequence originates from a human donor in good health. Some clones in this sample may be carry-over from other donors' samples. The chain couples TRBV5-1 to TRBJ2-7, with TRBD1 matching 7 bases. Specimen: PBMCs. CDR3 bases: TGCGCCAGCAGCGCCATTCCAGGGGGAACGTCCTACGAGCAGTACTTC. Translation gives CASSAIPGGTSYEQYF.